Listed here are 4 T cell receptor beta chains from one sample, sequenced in a study of T-cell memory formation after mild COVID-19. TCRdb reanalysed the 5' RACE reads using MiXCR and keeps one entry per CDR3 protein. The sample has around 300,000 distinct CDR3 sequences, 10% to 15% seen once. The sequencing sample was made of PBMCs or a T cell subset sorted from them (not recorded which). These receptors all come from a man aged 18 to 35 who had mild COVID-19 (a few samples of this study predate the infection). Cell type and time point are not known.

The table lists this clonotype with a few counts. V gene TRBV20-1 combines with J gene TRBJ1-3, with a weak D call TRBD1 (6 bases). CDR3 length: 15 amino acids. The ends were cut back, 3 bases at V and 0 bases at J, with 12 bases in the middle. The V gene's germline CDR1 is DFQATT and CDR2 SNEGSKA (reference sequence). The CDR3 sequence is CSASQGINSGNTIYF. The CDR3 DNA sequence: TGCAGTGCTAGTCAGGGGATCAACTCTGGAAACACCATATATTTT.

The gene calls are TRBV4-2 and TRBJ1-5; 8 bases line up with TRBD1. The CDR3 runs to 19 residues. With V trimmed by 1 base and J by 0 bases, 11 bases remained unmatched. Germline values: CDR1 LGHNA, CDR2 YNFKEQ. CDR3 coding DNA: TGTGCCAGCAGCCAAGGTCACGGGACAGGACGCTATAGCAATCAGCCCCAGCATTTT. Encoded protein: CASSQGHGTGRYSNQPQHF.

The chain recombines TRBV7-3 with TRBJ2-3, with D perhaps TRBD2 (6 bases). Germline loops: CDR1 SGHTA, CDR2 FQGTGA. This CDR3 has 16 amino acids. The V end lost 2 bases, the J end lost 7 bases, and 19 bases lay between the germline ends. CDR3 in amino acids: CASSLGLLGGGYTQYF. DNA of the CDR3: TGTGCCAGCAGCTTAGGACTACTAGGCGGTGGGTATACGCAGTATTTT.

This clonotype turned up a few times. The J gene is TRBJ2-7, the V gene TRBV6-2 or TRBV6-3; D gene ambiguous. Per the germline V gene, CDR1 is MNHEY and CDR2 is SVGEGT. The ends were cut back, 2 bases at V and 0 bases at J, with 5 bases in the middle. The CDR3 is made up of 13 amino acids. CDR3 DNA sequence: TGTGCCAGCAGTTACCGGAGCTCCTACGAGCAGTACGTC. Amino acids: CASSYRSSYEQYV.